A single sample gave rise to the 9 T cell receptor beta chains below, sequenced in a study of T cells in Graves' hyperthyroidism and ophthalmopathy. Amplification targeted TCR beta CDR3 regions from RNA transcripts. TCR CDR3 underwent first-round RT-PCR with the HTBI primer set. Each CDR3 protein is one row after TCRdb ran MiXCR on the multiplex PCR reads. The table shows approximately 400,000 distinct CDR3 sequences, with approximately 14% occurring only once. Sequenced: blood. The receptors originated from a woman aged 55-75 years with Graves' hyperthyroidism.

This clonotype was observed a handful of times. The chain links TRBV19 to TRBJ1-2; 9 bases agree with TRBD1. Germline CDR1 and CDR2: LNHDA and SQIVND (reference sequence). The ends lost 7 bases at V and 1 base at J; junction bases unmatched: 7. CDR3 length: 15 residues. The CDR3, as DNA: TGTGCCAGTAACCCGGGACAGGGTTATAACTATGGCTACACCTTC. It codes for CASNPGQGYNYGYTF. The full variable domain, completed using reference TRBV19 and TRBJ1-2, is DGGITQSPKYLFRKEGQNVTLSCEQNLNHDAMYWYRQDPGQGLRLIYYSQIVNDFQKGDIAEGYSVSREKKESFPLTVTSAQKNPTAFYLCASNPGQGYNYGYTFGSGTRLTVV.

This clonotype was detected only a few times. The V and J genes are TRBV6-4 and TRBJ2-2; perhaps TRBD2 as D (5 bases). Deletions cut 0 bases from V and 4 bases from J, with 12 bases between. Germline assignment: CDR1 MRHNA and CDR2 SNTAGT. This CDR3 is built from 16 residues. The DNA for the CDR3 is TGTGCCAGCAGTGACTCTTTAGCGTCAGGCACCGGGGAGCTGTTTTTT. It is translated as CASSDSLASGTGELFF.

This clonotype was found a few times. CDR3 amino acids: CSAGGGNQETQYF. The CDR3 region has the DNA TGCAGTGCTGGAGGGGGGAACCAAGAGACCCAGTACTTC. The rearrangement joins TRBV20-1 to TRBJ2-5; D assignment may be TRBD1 or TRBD2 (6 bases each). V gave up 5 bases and J gave up 0 bases, with 10 bases separating them. Germline assignment: CDR1 DFQATT and CDR2 SNEGSKA (reference sequence). The CDR3 has 13 residues.

This clonotype occurred a few times. The rearrangement joins TRBV29-1 to TRBJ2-1, with a tentative D call TRBD2 (6 bases). The CDR3 is made up of 18 amino acids. V shed 0 bases and J shed 1 base, with 19 bases lying between them. Germline CDR1 is SQVTM and CDR2 is ANQGSEA. CDR3 loop: CSVEDYAGSTSSYNEQFF. CDR3 DNA: TGCAGCGTTGAAGATTACGCCGGGAGTACTTCGTCCTACAATGAGCAGTTCTTC.

This clonotype was detected a few times. This chain uses TRBV10-3 with TRBJ2-1; the match to TRBD2 covers 9 bases. Germline V gives CDR1 ENHRY, CDR2 SYGVKD. Unmatched junction bases numbered 0, after V lost 4 bases and J lost 5 bases. The CDR3 has 13 amino acids. The CDR3, as DNA: TGTGCCATCAGTGGGACTAGCGACAATGAGCAGTTCTTC. Protein: CAISGTSDNEQFF.

CDR3 in DNA: TGTGCCAGCCGCTTATTGGCGGGAGGTTACTCGTATGAGCAGTTCTTC. As protein: CASRLLAGGYSYEQFF. The chain carries TRBV6-2 or TRBV6-3 and TRBJ2-1; 8 bases map to TRBD2. The V gene end was trimmed by 8 bases and the J gene end by 8 bases; junction bases not matched to a gene: 17. Germline-derived CDR1 and CDR2 are MNHEY and SVGEGT. This CDR3 has 16 residues.

This clonotype was seen at least ten times. V and J are TRBV24-1 and TRBJ1-5; D gene ambiguous. CDR3 length: 13 amino acids. Germline-derived CDR1 and CDR2 are KGHDR and SFDVKD. Trimming cost V 9 bases and J 1 base, with 9 bases left between them. The CDR3 DNA reads as TGTGCCACCCAAGGCAGCAGCAATCAGCCCCAGCATTTT. This codes for CATQGSSNQPQHF.

This clonotype appeared a single time. This CDR3 reads CSARDQGASGRADTDTQYF. The CDR3 DNA follows: TGCAGTGCTAGAGATCAAGGGGCTAGCGGGAGGGCCGACACAGATACGCAGTATTTT. The chain links TRBV20-1 to TRBJ2-3; TRBD2 matches at 12 bases. Germline lookup yields CDR1 DFQATT and CDR2 SNEGSKA (reference sequence). CDR3 length: 19 residues. The V segment lost 0 bases and the J segment 2 bases; nucleotides outside the gene matches: 12.

The rearrangement joins TRBV25-1 to TRBJ1-2; D is unclear. V was shortened by 4 bases and J by 6 bases, with 9 bases between the two germline ends. In germline, CDR1 is MGHDK, CDR2 SYGVNS. The CDR3 has 12 amino acids. The CDR3: CASSATENGYTF. The CDR3 DNA reads as TGTGCCAGCAGTGCAACAGAGAATGGCTACACCTTC.